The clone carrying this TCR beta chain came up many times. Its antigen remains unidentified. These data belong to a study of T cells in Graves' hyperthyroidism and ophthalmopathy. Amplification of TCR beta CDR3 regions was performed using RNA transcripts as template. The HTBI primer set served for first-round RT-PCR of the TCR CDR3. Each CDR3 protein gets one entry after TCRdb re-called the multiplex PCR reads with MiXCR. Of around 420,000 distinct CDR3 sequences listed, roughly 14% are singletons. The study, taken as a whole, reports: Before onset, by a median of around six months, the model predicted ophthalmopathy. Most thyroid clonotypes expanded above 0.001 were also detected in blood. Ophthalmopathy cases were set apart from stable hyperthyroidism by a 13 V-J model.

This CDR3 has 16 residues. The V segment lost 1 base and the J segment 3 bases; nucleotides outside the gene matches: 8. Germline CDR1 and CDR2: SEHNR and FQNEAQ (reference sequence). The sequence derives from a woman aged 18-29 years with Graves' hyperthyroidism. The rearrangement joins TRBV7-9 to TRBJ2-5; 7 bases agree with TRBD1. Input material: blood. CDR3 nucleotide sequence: TGTGCCAGCAGCTTAGATTTAGGGGGCCTAAAAGAGACCCAGTACTTC. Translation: CASSLDLGGLKETQYF.